This entry lists 28 T cell receptor beta chains sequenced from one sample in a study of CD8 T cells in Susac syndrome. A quantity of about 0.45 to 1 ug RNA underwent reverse transcription using random hexamers. From the immunoSEQ multiplex PCR reads, TCRdb called clonotypes with MiXCR, one entry per CDR3 protein. In the table there are around 80,000 distinct CDR3 sequences, approximately 94% of which are singletons. The sample was CD8+ T cells from PBMCs. Receptor source: a human donor in good health.

Notes on this clonotype: Compared with germline, one end of the junction differs, possibly owing to a read error. The V and J genes are TRBV7-7 and TRBJ2-1, with 10 nucleotides matching TRBD2. The CDR3 contains 18 residues. From germline, CDR1 is SSHAT and CDR2 FNYEAQ (reference sequence). As DNA, the CDR3 is TGTGCTAGCAGCCGACTGGTGGCTAGCGGGAGAATGTACAATGAGCAGTTCTTC. Protein product: CASSRLVASGRMYNEQFF.

The table lists this clonotype with a count of one. The CDR3 nucleotides read TGTGCCAGCAGCTCGTGGGACGGGACTGAAGCTTTCTTT. Its translation: CASSSWDGTEAFF. This rearrangement joins TRBV11-3 to TRBJ1-1; TRBD1 is a possible D gene (5 bases). The CDR3 totals 13 residues. The germline CDR1 and CDR2 sequences are SGHNT and YENEEA. Trimming removed 4 bases from V and 5 bases from J, with 11 bases in between.

Here the CDR3 reads CASGYAMGDEQFF. In DNA, the CDR3 is TGTGCCAGCGGCTACGCCATGGGCGATGAGCAGTTCTTC. The V gene is TRBV7-6, the J gene TRBJ2-1; D unclear. Germline CDR1 and CDR2: SGHVS and FNYEAQ. V was cut by 8 bases and J by 8 bases, with 16 bases left in between. The CDR3 has 13 amino acids.

The J gene is TRBJ2-3, the V gene TRBV12-3 or TRBV12-4; D is perhaps TRBD2 (5 bases). The CDR3 runs 15 residues. Between the trimmed V and J ends, which lost 4 bases and 0 bases, there was a span of 11 bases. The CDR3 nucleotides are TGTGCCAGCAGTTGGAGCGGATTTAGCACAGATACGCAGTATTTT. Translated: CASSWSGFSTDTQYF.

CDR3 nucleotide sequence: TGTGCCAGCAGTTCCTCCGGGACAGGGAGCGGCTACACCTTC. Its translation is CASSSSGTGSGYTF. The chain joins TRBV12-3 or TRBV12-4 to TRBJ1-2; 9 nucleotides line up with TRBD1. V dropped 4 bases and J dropped 8; count of bases not matched to a gene: 8. The CDR3 consists of 14 residues.

The CDR3 reads CASSHRTSDFRETQYF. The CDR3 coding sequence is TGTGCCAGCAGCCATAGAACTAGCGATTTCCGAGAGACCCAGTACTTC. The J gene is TRBJ2-5, the V gene TRBV14, with 7 nucleotides matching TRBD2. Germline-derived CDR1 and CDR2 are SGHDN and FVKESK. V was pared by 3 bases and J by 4 bases, with 11 bases of the junction left unmatched. CDR3 length: 16 amino acids.

V usage is TRBV20-1 and J usage is TRBJ2-5, with 9 bases fitting TRBD2. CDR1 and CDR2 (germline): DFQATT, SNEGSKA (reference sequence). The CDR3 runs 15 residues. Unmatched junction bases numbered 4, after V lost 0 bases and J lost 2 bases. CDR3 sequence (DNA): TGCAGTGCTAGAGATAGCGGGAGATCTCAAGAGACCCAGTACTTC. It codes for CSARDSGRSQETQYF.

The rearrangement uses TRBV9 and TRBJ2-7; 10 nucleotides agree with TRBD1. The V and J ends lost 3 bases and 5 bases, in that order; junction bases with no gene match: 5. This CDR3 spans 14 amino acids. The V gene's germline CDR1 is SGDLS and CDR2 YYNGEE. CDR3 sequence: CASSGQGAIHEQYF. The CDR3 coding sequence is TGTGCCAGCAGCGGACAGGGGGCGATCCACGAGCAGTACTTC.

This rearrangement joins TRBV28 to TRBJ2-2; possibly TRBD2 for D (5 bases). Germline CDR1 and CDR2: MDHEN and SYDVKM. CDR3 length: 16 residues. Trimming left V 7 bases short and J 3 bases short, with 18 bases between. CDR3 coding DNA: TGTGCCAGCACCTTCCTAGCTGCACCGTACACCGGGGAGCTGTTTTTT. Its translation is CASTFLAAPYTGELFF.

The chain carries TRBV6-2 or TRBV6-3 and TRBJ1-4; the D is unclear. This CDR3 spans 16 amino acids. Germline V lookup: CDR1 MNHEY, CDR2 SVGEGT. Deletions cut 6 bases from V and 5 bases from J, with 19 bases between. CDR3 sequence: CASSFSRPALNEKLFF. The CDR3 DNA reads TGTGCCAGCAGCTTCAGTCGACCGGCACTCAATGAAAAACTGTTTTTT.

This clonotype was observed a handful of times. V and J are TRBV7-8 and TRBJ2-7; 8 bases are a match to TRBD1. J was trimmed by 1 base and V by 4 bases; bases with no gene match: 12. The CDR3 totals 17 residues. CDR1 and CDR2 from the germline V gene are SGHVS and FQNEAQ. The DNA for the CDR3 is TGTGCCAGCAGCTCCGGATTAATTGGACAGGGTTCCTACGAGCAGTACGTC. Its translation: CASSSGLIGQGSYEQYV.

The chain combines TRBV2 with TRBJ1-1; 10 bases agree with TRBD1. The ends lost 1 base at V and 4 bases at J; junction bases unmatched: 12. CDR3 length: 18 residues. Germline assignment: CDR1 SNHLY and CDR2 FYNNEI. CDR3 nucleotide sequence: TGTGCCAGCAGTGAAGTCGGGACAGGGGATGATTTGGGCACTGAAGCTTTCTTT. It encodes CASSEVGTGDDLGTEAFF.

Only one count was recorded for this clonotype. The chain has TRBV20-1 and TRBJ2-7, with 10 bases identical to TRBD2. The length of the CDR3 is 15 residues. After removal of 0 bases from V and 2 bases from J, the junction contained 4 bases not matched to a gene. Germline values: CDR1 DFQATT, CDR2 SNEGSKA (reference sequence). CDR3 amino acids: CSARDGTSGTYEQYV. The CDR3 DNA sequence: TGCAGTGCTAGAGATGGAACTAGCGGGACCTACGAGCAGTACGTC.

This clonotype was found a few times. The chain employs TRBV2 and TRBJ2-5; no clear D gene. The length of the CDR3 is 13 residues. The germline V gene encodes CDR1 SNHLY and CDR2 FYNNEI. With 5 bases removed from V and 4 bases from J, the gap between germline ends came to 11 bases. This CDR3 is CASSPRTGETQYF. For the CDR3, the DNA is TGTGCCAGCAGTCCTCGGACGGGAGAGACCCAGTACTTC.

The chain links TRBV25-1 to TRBJ1-2, with TRBD1 matching 9 bases. CDR3 length equals 14 residues. CDR1 and CDR2 (germline): MGHDK, SYGVNS. V lost 2 bases to trimming and J lost 6 bases; unmatched junction nucleotides: 4. The CDR3 is CASSETGQGDGYTF. The CDR3 DNA reads as TGTGCCAGCAGTGAAACGGGACAGGGAGATGGCTACACCTTC.

In its sample, this clonotype was seen once. The chain joins TRBV4-1 to TRBJ2-1; 8 bases map to TRBD2. The germline V gene has CDR1 MGHRA and CDR2 YSYEKL. V dropped 1 base and J dropped 5; count of bases not matched to a gene: 7. This CDR3 comprises 16 residues. CDR3 nucleotide sequence: TGCGCCAGCAGCCAAGTGCCTCTAGCGGGTAACAATGAGCAGTTCTTC. Amino acid sequence: CASSQVPLAGNNEQFF.

This clonotype was seen more than once but under ten times. The genes are TRBV27 and TRBJ2-4, with 7 bases matching TRBD2. Germline values: CDR1 MNHEY, CDR2 SMNVEV (reference sequence). This CDR3 comprises 13 residues. V trimming: 2 bases; J trimming: 5 bases; junction bases outside the gene matches: 0. For the CDR3, the DNA is TGTGCCAGCAGTTTAGGGGGGGAAAACATTCAGTACTTC. This encodes CASSLGGENIQYF.

The J gene is TRBJ1-1, the V gene TRBV14; 7 bases match TRBD1. V trimming: 0 bases; J trimming: 0 bases; junction bases outside the gene matches: 16. The CDR3 has 20 residues. Germline lookup yields CDR1 SGHDN and CDR2 FVKESK. The CDR3 coding sequence is TGTGCCAGCAGCCAAGATACCTCGTGGGCGGGTGGGACAGTGAACACTGAAGCTTTCTTT. This translates into CASSQDTSWAGGTVNTEAFF.

J is TRBJ2-7 and V is TRBV12-3 or TRBV12-4; 8 bases map to TRBD2. V was clipped by 6 bases and J by 0 bases; unmatched bases: 7. The CDR3 is 15 residues long. The CDR3: CASSQGGTSSYEQYF. The CDR3, as DNA: TGTGCCAGCAGCCAAGGGGGGACTAGCTCCTACGAGCAGTACTTC.

This clonotype was recorded once. The chain has TRBV4-3 and TRBJ2-7, with D possibly TRBD2 on 5 matching bases. The CDR3 is 17 amino acids. With 0 bases removed from V and 6 bases from J, the gap between germline ends came to 21 bases. Per the germline V gene, CDR1 is LGHNA and CDR2 is YSLEER. The CDR3 sequence is CASSQDLLGSGAAEQYF. The CDR3 DNA is TGCGCCAGCAGCCAAGATCTCCTGGGCAGCGGAGCCGCCGAGCAGTACTTC.

The chain uses TRBV12-3 or TRBV12-4 and TRBJ2-4, with D perhaps being TRBD1 or TRBD2 (5 bases each). V lost 4 bases and J lost 3, with 10 bases in between. This CDR3 is built from 14 residues. The CDR3 nucleotides read TGTGCCAGCAGTTCTCCGGGGCTCAAAAACATTCAGTACTTC. Its protein is CASSSPGLKNIQYF.

The gene calls are TRBV28 and TRBJ2-7; a possible D gene is TRBD1 (5 bases). Germline V gene data show CDR1 as MDHEN and CDR2 as SYDVKM. The CDR3 consists of 12 residues. Trimming took 4 bases from V and 2 from J, leaving 6 bases between them. This chain's CDR3 is CASSSGTYEQYV. CDR3 bases: TGTGCCAGCAGTTCAGGGACCTACGAGCAGTACGTC.

The V gene is TRBV6-2 or TRBV6-3, the J gene TRBJ1-1, with D unclear. V lost 2 bases and J 7 bases, leaving 5 bases between the germline ends. The germline V gene has CDR1 MNHEY and CDR2 SVGEGT. The CDR3 runs to 11 residues. The CDR3 DNA reads TGTGCCAGCAGTTACCGGATTGAAGCTTTCTTT. Encoded protein: CASSYRIEAFF.

CDR3 nucleotides: TGTGCCAGTAGTTATATGAACACTGAAGCTTTCTTT. Translation: CASSYMNTEAFF. The chain has TRBV19 and TRBJ1-1; D gene uncertain. Deletions cut 5 bases from V and 0 bases from J, with 4 bases between. The germline gives CDR1 LNHDA, CDR2 SQIVND (reference sequence). This CDR3 has 12 amino acids.

The chain joins TRBV4-2 to TRBJ2-1; 9 nucleotides line up with TRBD2. With 7 bases clipped from V and 4 bases from J, the junction kept 8 bases outside the gene matches. This CDR3 has 15 amino acids. The germline gives CDR1 LGHNA, CDR2 YNFKEQ. In DNA, the CDR3 is TGTGCCAGCACCGGGGGGCTAGCGGGGTACAATGAGCAGTTCTTC. This encodes CASTGGLAGYNEQFF.

This clonotype was observed a single time. The chain recombines TRBV4-3 with TRBJ1-1; D might be TRBD1 (5 bases). Germline V gene lookup returns CDR1 LGHNA and CDR2 YSLEER. The ends were cut back, 0 bases at V and 1 base at J, with 12 bases in the middle. The CDR3 runs 16 residues. The CDR3 coding sequence is TGCGCCAGCAGCCAAGATTGGGGCCAGTGGAACACTGAAGCTTTCTTT. It is translated as CASSQDWGQWNTEAFF.

The chain employs TRBV7-8 and TRBJ2-1, with D possibly matching TRBD2 (5 bases). Trimming cost V 1 base and J 0 bases, with 7 bases left between them. The CDR3 is 15 amino acids. CDR1 SGHVS and CDR2 FQNEAQ come from the germline V gene. The chain's CDR3 is CASSLERNSYNEQFF. The CDR3 DNA reads as TGTGCCAGCAGCTTAGAGCGGAACTCCTACAATGAGCAGTTCTTC.

The CDR3 here is CSVGTNYGYTF. The CDR3 coding sequence is TGCAGCGTTGGAACCAACTATGGCTACACCTTC. J is TRBJ1-2 and V is TRBV29-1, with D unclear. V dropped 4 bases and J dropped 2 bases, with 5 bases sitting between them. The CDR3 length is 11 residues. Germline V gene lookup returns CDR1 SQVTM and CDR2 ANQGSEA.